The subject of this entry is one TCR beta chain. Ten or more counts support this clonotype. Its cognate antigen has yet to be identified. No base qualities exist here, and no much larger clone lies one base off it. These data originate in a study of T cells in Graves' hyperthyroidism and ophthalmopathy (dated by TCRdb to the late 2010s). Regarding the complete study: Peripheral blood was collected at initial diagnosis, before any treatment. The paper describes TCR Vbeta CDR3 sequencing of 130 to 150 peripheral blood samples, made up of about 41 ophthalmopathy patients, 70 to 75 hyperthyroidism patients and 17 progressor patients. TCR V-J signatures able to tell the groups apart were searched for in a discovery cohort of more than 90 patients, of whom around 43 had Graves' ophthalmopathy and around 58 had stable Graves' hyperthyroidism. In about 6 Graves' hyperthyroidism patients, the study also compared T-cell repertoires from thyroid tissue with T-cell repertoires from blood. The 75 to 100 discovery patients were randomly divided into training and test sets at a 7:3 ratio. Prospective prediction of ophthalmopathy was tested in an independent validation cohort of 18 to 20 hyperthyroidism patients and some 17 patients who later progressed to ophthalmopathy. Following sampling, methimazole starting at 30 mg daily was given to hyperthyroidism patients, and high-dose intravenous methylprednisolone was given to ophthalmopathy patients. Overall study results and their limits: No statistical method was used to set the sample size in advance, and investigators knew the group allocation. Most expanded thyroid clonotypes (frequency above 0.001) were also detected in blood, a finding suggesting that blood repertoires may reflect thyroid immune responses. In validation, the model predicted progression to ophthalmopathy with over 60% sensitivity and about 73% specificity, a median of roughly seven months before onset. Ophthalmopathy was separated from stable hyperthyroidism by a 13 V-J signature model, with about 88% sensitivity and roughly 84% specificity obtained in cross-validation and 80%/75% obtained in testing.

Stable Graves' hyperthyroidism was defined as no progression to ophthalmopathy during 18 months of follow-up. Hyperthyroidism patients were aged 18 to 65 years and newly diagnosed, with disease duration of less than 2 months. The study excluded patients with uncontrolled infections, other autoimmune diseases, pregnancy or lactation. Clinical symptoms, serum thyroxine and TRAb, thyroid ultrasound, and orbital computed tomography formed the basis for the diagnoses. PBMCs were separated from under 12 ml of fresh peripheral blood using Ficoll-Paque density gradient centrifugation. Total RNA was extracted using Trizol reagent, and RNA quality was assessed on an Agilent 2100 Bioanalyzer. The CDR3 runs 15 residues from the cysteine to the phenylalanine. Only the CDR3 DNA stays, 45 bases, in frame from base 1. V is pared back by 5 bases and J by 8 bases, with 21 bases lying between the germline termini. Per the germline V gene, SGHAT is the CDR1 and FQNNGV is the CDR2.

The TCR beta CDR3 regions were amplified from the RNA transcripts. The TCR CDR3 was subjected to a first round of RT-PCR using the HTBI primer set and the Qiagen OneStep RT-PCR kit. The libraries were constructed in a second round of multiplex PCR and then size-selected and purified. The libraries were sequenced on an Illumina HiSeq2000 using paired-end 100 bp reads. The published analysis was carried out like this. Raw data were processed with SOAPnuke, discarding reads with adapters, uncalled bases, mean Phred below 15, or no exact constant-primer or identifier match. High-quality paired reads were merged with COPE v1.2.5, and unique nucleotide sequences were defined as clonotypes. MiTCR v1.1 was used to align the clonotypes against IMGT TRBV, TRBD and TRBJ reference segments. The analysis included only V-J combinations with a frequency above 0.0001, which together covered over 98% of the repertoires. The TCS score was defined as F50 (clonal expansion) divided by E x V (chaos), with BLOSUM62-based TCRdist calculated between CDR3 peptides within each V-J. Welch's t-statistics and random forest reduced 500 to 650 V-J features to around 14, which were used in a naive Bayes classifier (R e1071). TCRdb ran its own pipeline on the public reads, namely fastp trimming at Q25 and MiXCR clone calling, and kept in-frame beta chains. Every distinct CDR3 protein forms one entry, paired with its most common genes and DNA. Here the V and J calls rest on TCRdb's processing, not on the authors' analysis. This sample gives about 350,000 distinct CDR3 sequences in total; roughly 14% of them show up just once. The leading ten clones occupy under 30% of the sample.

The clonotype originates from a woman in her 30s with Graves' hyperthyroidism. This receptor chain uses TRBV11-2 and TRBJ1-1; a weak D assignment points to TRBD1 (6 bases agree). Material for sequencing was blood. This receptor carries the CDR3 CASSPRGAGVKEAFF. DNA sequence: TGTGCCAGCAGCCCACGCGGGGCAGGGGTAAAGGAAGCTTTCTTT.